This T cell receptor beta chain was recovered during a study of technical replicates of blood from a few donors. The CDR3 length is 15 residues. The germline V gene has CDR1 SGHDN and CDR2 FVKESK. The germline V and J ends were trimmed by 5 bases and 3 bases, with 16 bases remaining between them. Only in-frame clones appear in the TCRdb table, and some are missing; sequencing was by immunoSEQ multiplex PCR. This sample carries tens of thousands of clones, 93% of them seen once, and the ten largest clones take 0.2% to 0.25%. The specimen sequenced was T cells isolated from PBMCs. This sequence originates from a human donor in good health. The V and J genes are TRBV14 and TRBJ1-2; D not resolved. CDR3 DNA: TGTGCCAGCAGCTCATCAGCAGACGGGGACTATGGCTACACCTTC. Encoded protein: CASSSSADGDYGYTF.